The entry below describes one TCR beta chain. Its antigen remains unknown. PCR primers comprised 60 Vbeta and 13 Jbeta primers. Sequencing was performed with immunoSEQ multiplex PCR; in TCRdb, only in-frame clones are kept and a portion is missing. Of under 110,000 clones in the sample, roughly 79% were seen once. This specimen belongs to a study of cytomegalovirus exposure and HLA in healthy donors. Study at large: Among a few hundred genotyped donors, about 85% fell in the Caucasian-associated ancestry cluster. Study observations and caveats: In an earlier analysis, in around 590 donors, most V segments appeared productive either ~87% or ~30% of the time. Reports showed the classifier diagnosing cytomegalovirus status with high specificity and sensitivity.

The CDR3 is made up of 13 amino acids. Deletions cut 8 bases from V and 2 bases from J, with 10 bases between. Looked up from germline, CDR1 is MNHNS and CDR2 is SASEGT. V is TRBV6-1 and J is TRBJ2-1; D is possibly TRBD2 (5 bases). The sample was PBMCs. This sequence was found in a woman aged 40 to 50 in good health and CMV-seronegative. CDR3 coding DNA: TGTGCCAGCCGACCCGGGACCTACAATGAGCAGTTCTTC. Translating gives CASRPGTYNEQFF.